This passage covers 18 T cell receptor beta chains from one sample sequenced in a study of T cells in Graves' hyperthyroidism and ophthalmopathy. Authors of the study amplified TCR beta CDR3 regions from RNA transcripts. An initial round of RT-PCR targeting the TCR CDR3 relied on the HTBI primer set. TCRdb reanalysed the multiplex PCR reads using MiXCR and keeps one entry per CDR3 protein. The sample lists 700,000 or so distinct CDR3 sequences, over 15% occurring once. What was sequenced was blood. All receptors derive from a man aged 18 to 29 with Graves' hyperthyroidism.

This clonotype has more than one count but fewer than ten. The rearrangement uses TRBV19 and TRBJ1-1; tentatively, D is TRBD1 (5 bases). CDR1 LNHDA and CDR2 SQIVND come from the germline V gene (reference sequence). The CDR3 spans 13 residues. V lost 5 bases, J lost 10 bases, and 17 bases lay in between. CDR3 region: CASSATQGSAAFF. In DNA, the CDR3 is TGTGCCAGTAGTGCGACCCAGGGAAGCGCAGCTTTCTTT.

A few counts support this clonotype. V usage is TRBV6-5 and J usage is TRBJ1-1; a weak D match, TRBD1 (5 bases). Germline V gives CDR1 MNHEY, CDR2 SVGAGI. The CDR3 length is 13 residues. Trimming removed 0 bases at V and 5 bases at J, with 7 bases between. CDR3 sequence: CASSYSKGTEAFF. Here the CDR3 DNA reads TGTGCCAGCAGTTACTCGAAGGGGACTGAAGCTTTCTTT.

This clonotype was seen many times. The chain carries TRBV27 and TRBJ2-3; D is uncertain. With 1 base removed from V and 7 bases from J, the gap between germline ends came to 15 bases. CDR1 and CDR2 (germline): MNHEY, SMNVEV (reference sequence). CDR3 size: 15 residues. Here the CDR3 reads CASSLLPTLGNTQYF. The CDR3 DNA follows: TGTGCCAGCAGTTTATTACCTACCCTCGGAAATACGCAGTATTTT.

This clonotype was detected many times. This chain links TRBV12-3 or TRBV12-4 with TRBJ1-1; a weak D match, TRBD1 (5 bases). The CDR3 length is 14 residues. Deletions cut 1 base from V and 5 bases from J, with 11 bases between. Here the CDR3 reads CASSLGGLETEAFF. CDR3 DNA sequence: TGTGCCAGCAGTTTAGGGGGGTTGGAGACTGAAGCTTTCTTT.

Many counts were recorded for this clonotype. V usage is TRBV28 and J usage is TRBJ2-7; no reliable D call. Trimming removed 9 bases at V and 1 base at J, with 13 bases between. Germline loops: CDR1 MDHEN, CDR2 SYDVKM. CDR3 length: 13 residues. CDR3 in amino acids: CASRRPSSYEQYF. The CDR3 DNA reads as TGTGCCAGTCGTAGACCATCTTCCTACGAGCAGTACTTC.

This clonotype has a count of ten or more. CDR3 nucleotides: TGTGCCAGCAGTAAGGGAACAGGTGGGGCCAACGTCCTGACTTTC. Its translation is CASSKGTGGANVLTF. This chain uses TRBV27 with TRBJ2-6, with TRBD1 as a possible D gene (5 bases). The CDR3 consists of 15 residues. Per germline, CDR1 MNHEY and CDR2 SMNVEV (reference sequence). Trimming took off 5 bases at V and 3 bases at J, with 11 bases between the two ends. The full variable domain, in which reference TRBV27 and TRBJ2-6 provide the parts outside the CDR3, is EAQVTQNPRYLITVTGKKLTVTCSQNMNHEYMSWYRQDPGLGLRQIYYSMNVEVTDKGDVPEGYKVSRKEKRNFPLILESPSPNQTSLYFCASSKGTGGANVLTFGAGSRLTVL.

The chain uses TRBV27 and TRBJ2-3; D is ambiguous. Germline V gives CDR1 MNHEY, CDR2 SMNVEV (reference sequence). The CDR3 contains 16 residues. V was shortened by 3 bases and J by 1 base, with 14 bases between the two germline ends. CDR3 loop: CASSFGSSLGTDTQYF. The CDR3 DNA reads as TGTGCCAGCAGTTTTGGGTCGTCCTTGGGCACAGATACGCAGTATTTT.

Ten or more counts support this clonotype. This rearrangement joins TRBV12-3 or TRBV12-4 to TRBJ2-7; possible D gene TRBD2, 6 bases. Trimming took 6 bases from V and 3 from J, leaving 15 bases between them. This CDR3 is built from 14 residues. The CDR3 coding sequence is TGTGCCAGCAGCAAGACTAGAGAACGCTACGAGCAGTACTTC. It translates to CASSKTRERYEQYF.

This clonotype was picked up a small number of times. The chain combines TRBV6-1 with TRBJ1-5; D is possibly TRBD1 (5 bases). This CDR3 has 12 residues. Germline loops: CDR1 MNHNS, CDR2 SASEGT. Trimming removed 5 bases from V and 7 bases from J, with 9 bases in between. This chain's CDR3 is CASSRDDQPQHF. The CDR3 DNA reads as TGTGCCAGCAGTCGGGACGACCAGCCCCAGCATTTT.

This clonotype turned up a few times. This chain links TRBV7-2 with TRBJ2-1; 9 bases agree with TRBD2. This CDR3 spans 15 amino acids. J lost 8 bases, V lost 5 bases, and 10 bases had no gene match. Germline-derived CDR1 and CDR2 are SGHTA and FQGNSA. The DNA of the CDR3 is TGTGCCAGCAGCACCATTAGCGGGAGAGGGGATGAGCAGTTCTTC. Its translation is CASSTISGRGDEQFF. The whole variable domain, remainder taken from reference TRBV7-2 and TRBJ2-1, is GAGVSQSPSNKVTEKGKDVELRCDPISGHTALYWYRQSLGQGLEFLIYFQGNSAPDKSGLPSDRFSAERTGGSVSTLTIQRTQQEDSAVYLCASSTISGRGDEQFFGPGTRLTVL.

As concerns this clonotype: This is likely a read error, given that the CDR3 carries no conserved phenylalanine or tryptophan at its end. The chain links TRBV11-1 to TRBJ2-5; D unclear. With 5 bases removed from V and 7 bases from J, the gap between germline ends came to 8 bases. Looked up from germline, CDR1 is SGHAT and CDR2 is FQDESV (reference sequence). This CDR3 has 11 residues. CDR3 nucleotide sequence: TGTGCCAGCAGCGGCGACGGGACCCAGTACCTC. Translated: CASSGDGTQYL.

The chain links TRBV6-1 to TRBJ2-1, with D maybe TRBD1 (6 bases). The CDR3 spans 16 residues. Germline CDR1 is MNHNS and CDR2 is SASEGT. Deletions cut 4 bases from V and 4 bases from J, with 17 bases between. The CDR3 region has the DNA TGTGCCAGCAGTGCAAAAACAGGGTCCCCTTACAATGAGCAGTTCTTC. This translates into CASSAKTGSPYNEQFF.

This clonotype came up a few times. The chain couples TRBV4-2 to TRBJ2-5, with a possible D match to TRBD1 (5 bases). The V end lost 0 bases, the J end lost 4 bases, and 12 bases lay between the germline ends. Germline loops: CDR1 LGHNA, CDR2 YNFKEQ. The CDR3 runs to 15 residues. CDR3: CASSQEEGALETQYF. The CDR3 DNA reads TGTGCCAGCAGCCAAGAGGAAGGGGCCCTAGAGACCCAGTACTTC.

The rearrangement uses TRBV19 and TRBJ2-7, with D maybe TRBD2 (5 bases). Deletions cut 3 bases from V and 3 bases from J, with 12 bases between. This CDR3 contains 14 residues. Per the germline V gene, CDR1 is LNHDA and CDR2 is SQIVND (reference sequence). The CDR3 is CASSISGAVYEQYF. The CDR3 nucleotides are TGTGCCAGTAGTATCAGCGGCGCCGTCTACGAGCAGTACTTC. Using reference TRBV19 and TRBJ2-7 for the parts outside the CDR3, the full variable domain is DGGITQSPKYLFRKEGQNVTLSCEQNLNHDAMYWYRQDPGQGLRLIYYSQIVNDFQKGDIAEGYSVSREKKESFPLTVTSAQKNPTAFYLCASSISGAVYEQYFGPGTRLTVT.

The table lists this clonotype with a few counts. The gene calls are TRBV7-2 and TRBJ2-5, with TRBD1 matching 9 bases. CDR3 length: 12 residues. Germline assignment: CDR1 SGHTA and CDR2 FQGNSA. V shed 5 bases, J shed 9 bases, and the junction held 4 bases outside the gene matches. CDR3 DNA sequence: TGTGCCAGCAGCCGTGACAGGGGGGCCCAGTACTTC. It translates to CASSRDRGAQYF. Looking up the rest from reference TRBV7-2 and TRBJ2-5 gives the full variable domain: GAGVSQSPSNKVTEKGKDVELRCDPISGHTALYWYRQSLGQGLEFLIYFQGNSAPDKSGLPSDRFSAERTGGSVSTLTIQRTQQEDSAVYLCASSRDRGAQYFGPGTRLLVL.

This clonotype was picked up a small number of times. The chain links TRBV27 to TRBJ2-1, with D perhaps matching TRBD1 (5 bases). The germline V and J ends were trimmed by 6 bases and 5 bases, with 11 bases remaining between them. From germline, CDR1 is MNHEY and CDR2 SMNVEV (reference sequence). This CDR3 region has 13 residues. The CDR3 region is CASRPDTHNEQFF. In DNA form, the CDR3 reads TGTGCCAGCAGACCGGACACACACAATGAGCAGTTCTTC.

This clonotype was picked up many times. The chain combines TRBV12-3 or TRBV12-4 with TRBJ2-1, with 11 bases lining up with TRBD2. CDR3 size: 15 residues. The trim removed 3 bases at V and 8 bases at J, leaving 6 bases unmatched. In nucleotides, the CDR3 is TGTGCCAGCAGTTTCACTAGCGGGAGTGGAGATGAGCAGTTCTTC. Protein sequence: CASSFTSGSGDEQFF.

Comment on this clonotype: Here the CDR3 omits its conserved ending phenylalanine or tryptophan, so a read error is the likely source. The CDR3 is CASSQLGVLGANVLTS. CDR3 nucleotide sequence: TGTGCCAGCAGCCAACTGGGGGTCCTTGGGGCCAACGTCCTGACTTCC. V is TRBV3-1 and J is TRBJ2-6; the D call may be TRBD1 or TRBD2 (5 bases each). CDR1 is LGHDT, CDR2 YNNKEL, per germline (reference sequence). The CDR3 has 16 amino acids. V shed 2 bases and J shed 3 bases, with 11 bases lying between them.